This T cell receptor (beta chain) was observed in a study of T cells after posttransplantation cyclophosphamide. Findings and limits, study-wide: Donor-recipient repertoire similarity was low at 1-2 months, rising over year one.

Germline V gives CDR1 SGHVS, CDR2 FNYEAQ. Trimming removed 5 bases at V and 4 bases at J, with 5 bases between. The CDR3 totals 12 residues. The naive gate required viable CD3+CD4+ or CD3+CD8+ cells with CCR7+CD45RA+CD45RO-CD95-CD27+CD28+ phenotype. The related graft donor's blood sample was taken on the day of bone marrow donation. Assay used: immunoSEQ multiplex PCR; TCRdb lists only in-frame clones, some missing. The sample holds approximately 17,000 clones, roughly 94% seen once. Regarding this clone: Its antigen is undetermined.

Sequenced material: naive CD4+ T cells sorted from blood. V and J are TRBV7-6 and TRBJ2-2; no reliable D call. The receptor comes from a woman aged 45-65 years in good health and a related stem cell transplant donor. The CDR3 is CASSPRTGELFF. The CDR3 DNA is TGTGCCAGCAGCCCGCGCACCGGGGAGCTGTTTTTT.